Each of the 21 T cell receptor beta chains below was sequenced from the same sample in a study of radiotherapy plus CTLA-4 blockade in lung cancer. This table comes from immunoSEQ multiplex PCR, and its TCRdb copy is limited to in-frame clones, with some not included. Counted here are about 120,000 clones, around 90% occurring once; the ten biggest clones make up approximately 7.2%. Here the sequenced sample was peripheral blood, taken from a patient treated with radiotherapy plus ipilimumab. These receptors were collected from a human donor with non-small cell lung cancer that progressed on radiotherapy plus ipilimumab.

The chain joins TRBV29-1 to TRBJ2-3; D ambiguous. The CDR3 is 11 amino acids. The V end was cut by 3 bases, the J end by 2 bases, with 3 bases between. From germline, CDR1 is SQVTM and CDR2 ANQGSEA. The CDR3 DNA is TGCAGCGTTGACTACACAGATACGCAGTATTTT. Translation gives CSVDYTDTQYF.

The chain has TRBV10-1 and TRBJ2-5, with 9 nucleotides matching TRBD1. CDR1 is WNHNN, CDR2 SYGVQD, per germline (reference sequence). V lost 0 bases, J lost 5 bases, and 7 bases stayed unmatched. The CDR3 extends over 16 amino acids. The CDR3 reads CASSESRTGVRETQYF. CDR3 nucleotide sequence: TGCGCCAGCAGTGAGTCGAGGACAGGGGTACGGGAGACCCAGTACTTC.

V gene TRBV2 combines with J gene TRBJ2-2; 10 nucleotides agree with TRBD2. Trimming removed 2 bases from V and 4 bases from J; junction bases left unmatched: 1. CDR1 is SNHLY and CDR2 is FYNNEI in the germline V gene. The CDR3 contains 15 residues. As DNA, the CDR3 is TGTGCCAGCAGTGAACTAGCGGGAGTCACCGGGGAGCTGTTTTTT. This translates into CASSELAGVTGELFF.

The chain uses TRBV2 and TRBJ2-2; D is possibly TRBD2 (5 bases). Germline V lookup: CDR1 SNHLY, CDR2 FYNNEI. The V end lost 2 bases, the J end lost 6 bases, and 13 bases lay between the germline ends. CDR3 length: 15 residues. Written as DNA, the CDR3 is TGTGCCAGCAGTGAAAGGCCCCTAGCATCCGGGGAGCTGTTTTTT. The encoded protein is CASSERPLASGELFF.

In this sample, this clone turned up once. An end of the junction does not agree with germline; a read error may underlie this. The chain employs TRBV5-6 and TRBJ2-7; no firm D call. Germline V lookup: CDR1 SGHDT, CDR2 YYEEEE. This CDR3 is built from 14 residues. The CDR3 here is CASSLLLHSHEQYF. CDR3 coding DNA: TGTGCCAGCAGCTTGCTACTCCACTCCCACGAGCAGTACTTC.

This clone came up a few times. The same CDR3 also results from other DNA sequences found in this sample. This chain joins TRBV6-5 and TRBJ1-5; D uncertain. Trimming stripped 0 bases from V and 0 bases from J, with 6 bases between. This CDR3 is built from 15 residues. Looked up from germline, CDR1 is MNHEY and CDR2 is SVGAGI. The CDR3 nucleotides are TGTGCCAGCAGTTACTCACGAGGTAGCAATCAGCCCCAGCATTTT. Its protein is CASSYSRGSNQPQHF.

A few counts support this clone. The chain links TRBV4-1 to TRBJ1-2; no clear D gene. Germline V CDR1 and CDR2: MGHRA, YSYEKL. The length of the CDR3 is 12 residues. Between the trimmed V and J ends, which lost 3 bases and 2 bases, there was a span of 4 bases. The CDR3 nucleotides read TGCGCCAGCAGCCAGGAAAACTATGGCTACACCTTC. It yields the protein CASSQENYGYTF.

The chain employs TRBV6-5 and TRBJ2-2; D unresolved. This CDR3 contains 15 residues. From germline, CDR1 is MNHEY and CDR2 SVGAGI. Trimming removed 2 bases at V and 7 bases at J, with 14 bases between. DNA for the CDR3: TGTGCCAGCAGTTACCCCGGAGTGGAGAGCGGGGAGCTGTTTTTT. Encoded protein: CASSYPGVESGELFF.

The CDR3 coding sequence is TGTGCCAGCACCTCCCTCGAGAGATACTACGAGCAGTACTTC. Protein: CASTSLERYYEQYF. This rearrangement joins TRBV6-1 to TRBJ2-7; D not certain. The CDR3 length is 14 residues. Germline V gives CDR1 MNHNS, CDR2 SASEGT. Trimming pared 7 bases from V and 3 bases from J, leaving 16 bases between.

V gene TRBV27 combines with J gene TRBJ2-1; D possibly matches TRBD1 or TRBD2 (5 bases each). This CDR3 has 13 amino acids. Trimming took off 5 bases at V and 5 bases at J, with 10 bases between the two ends. Germline V gives CDR1 MNHEY, CDR2 SMNVEV (reference sequence). In DNA form, the CDR3 reads TGTGCCAGCAGTCGGCAGGGAGACAATGAGCAGTTCTTC. Protein product: CASSRQGDNEQFF.

The rearrangement uses TRBV5-1 and TRBJ2-2; D might be TRBD1 (5 bases). The germline V gene encodes CDR1 SGHRS and CDR2 YFSETQ. The CDR3 contains 15 residues. Trimming took off 4 bases at V and 4 bases at J, with 14 bases between the two ends. CDR3 sequence (DNA): TGCGCCAGCAGCCATGGCGACAGTCTCACCGGGGAGCTGTTTTTT. Translating gives CASSHGDSLTGELFF.

The chain employs TRBV6-5 and TRBJ2-7; D is perhaps TRBD2 (6 bases). This CDR3 has 13 residues. V shed 7 bases and J shed 4 bases, with 14 bases lying between them. CDR1 is MNHEY, CDR2 SVGAGI, per germline. The CDR3 sequence is CASTRGSVYEQYF. The CDR3 DNA reads TGTGCCAGCACGCGGGGTTCTGTGTACGAGCAGTACTTC.

This chain links TRBV6-6 with TRBJ2-3; D remains ambiguous. CDR3 length equals 14 residues. Germline CDR1 and CDR2: MNHNY and SVGAGI (reference sequence). Trimming took 2 bases from V and 2 from J, leaving 8 bases between them. The CDR3 protein is CASSYGGSTDTQYF. CDR3 nucleotide sequence: TGTGCCAGCAGTTACGGTGGATCCACAGATACGCAGTATTTT.

The rearrangement links TRBV5-1 to TRBJ1-1; the D is unclear. The CDR3 sequence is 14 residues long. V was pared by 1 base and J by 0 bases, with 7 bases between. Per the germline V gene, CDR1 is SGHRS and CDR2 is YFSETQ. In DNA form, the CDR3 reads TGCGCCAGCAGCTTGTACGACGTGAACACTGAAGCTTTCTTT. Its translation is CASSLYDVNTEAFF.

The rearrangement links TRBV27 to TRBJ1-1, with unresolved D. Deletions cut 5 bases from V and 0 bases from J, with 10 bases between. Germline loops: CDR1 MNHEY, CDR2 SMNVEV (reference sequence). This CDR3 contains 14 residues. CDR3 in DNA: TGTGCCAGCAGTCCCAGGATGTTGAACACTGAAGCTTTCTTT. This codes for CASSPRMLNTEAFF.

The chain uses TRBV12-5 and TRBJ2-1; 11 nucleotides agree with TRBD1. Germline V gene data show CDR1 as LGHNT and CDR2 as FRNRAP. Trimming took 5 bases from V and 16 from J; bases not matched to a gene: 7. The CDR3 is 12 amino acids. CDR3 sequence (DNA): TGTGCTAGTGGTACCGGACAGGGGGCCACATTCTTC. Its translation is CASGTGQGATFF.

The genes are TRBV11-2 and TRBJ2-1, with D possibly being TRBD1 or TRBD2 (6 bases each). The CDR3 has 15 residues. The V end was cut by 0 bases, the J end by 6 bases, with 12 bases between. Germline V gene data show CDR1 as SGHAT and CDR2 as FQNNGV. CDR3 amino acids: CASSLDPGGGNEQFF. For the CDR3, the DNA is TGTGCCAGCAGCTTAGATCCCGGAGGGGGCAATGAGCAGTTCTTC.

This chain joins TRBV2 and TRBJ1-1, with D unresolved. With 6 bases removed from V and 1 base from J, the gap between germline ends came to 15 bases. CDR1 and CDR2 from the germline V gene are SNHLY and FYNNEI. The CDR3 sequence is 15 residues long. The CDR3 reads CASSGWASGNTEAFF. CDR3 bases: TGTGCCAGCAGCGGATGGGCATCGGGGAACACTGAAGCTTTCTTT.

The CDR3 DNA is TGTGCCAGCAGCTTAACTCTTAGCGGGAAAGGTGAGCAGTACTTC. Residues: CASSLTLSGKGEQYF. This chain joins TRBV7-9 and TRBJ2-7; 8 bases are a match to TRBD2. Germline loops: CDR1 SEHNR, CDR2 FQNEAQ (reference sequence). V gave up 2 bases and J gave up 7 bases; unmatched junction bases: 10. The CDR3 sequence is 15 residues long.

The chain is built from TRBV5-8 and TRBJ1-5; TRBD1 might be the D (6 bases). Germline V gives CDR1 SGHTS, CDR2 YDEGEE. V gave up 4 bases and J gave up 4 bases, with 12 bases separating them. The CDR3 has 14 amino acids. In nucleotides, the CDR3 is TGTGCCAGCAGCAGGGACACCGCGAATCAGCCCCAGCATTTT. Protein: CASSRDTANQPQHF.

Notes on this clone: The sample holds other DNA sequences that translate to the same CDR3. The chain employs TRBV5-4 and TRBJ2-7; D call uncertain. V shed 0 bases and J shed 3 bases, with 13 bases lying between them. The CDR3 loop spans 15 amino acids. CDR1 is SGHNT, CDR2 YYREEE, per germline (reference sequence). The CDR3 loop reads CASSLAGRGYYEQYF. The CDR3 region has the DNA TGTGCCAGCAGCTTGGCCGGGCGAGGCTACTACGAGCAGTACTTC. Looking up the rest from reference TRBV5-4 and TRBJ2-7 gives the full variable domain: ETGVTQSPTHLIKTRGQQVTLRCSSQSGHNTVSWYQQALGQGPQFIFQYYREEENGRGNFPPRFSGLQFPNYSSELNVNALELDDSALYLCASSLAGRGYYEQYFGPGTRLTVT.